This passage covers 10 T cell receptor beta chains from one sample sequenced in a study of cytomegalovirus exposure and HLA in healthy donors. The study ran its PCR with 60 Vbeta and 13 Jbeta primers. The protocol was immunoSEQ multiplex PCR, while the TCRdb copy is restricted to in-frame clones and leaves out a portion. The data show over 150,000 clones, roughly four fifths seen once. The sample consisted of PBMCs. These receptors originate from a man between 18 and 29 years old in good health and CMV-seronegative.

The chain joins TRBV18 to TRBJ2-5; 9 nucleotides align to TRBD1. Trimming at V came to 3 bases and at J to 2 bases, leaving 7 bases not matched to a gene. Germline V gives CDR1 KGHSH, CDR2 LQKENI. The CDR3 is 16 amino acids. The CDR3 coding sequence is TGTGCCAGCTCACCGGCGGGACAGGGCGGTCAAGAGACCCAGTACTTC. Translated, it gives CASSPAGQGGQETQYF.

The V call is TRBV19, the J call TRBJ2-7, with D perhaps matching TRBD2 (5 bases). This CDR3 has 14 amino acids. CDR1 is LNHDA, CDR2 SQIVND, per germline (reference sequence). V was shortened by 10 bases and J by 5 bases, with 21 bases between the two germline ends. The DNA of the CDR3 is TGTGCCACCCACCCCAGGATGAGGCGGGACGAGCAGTACTTC. The encoded protein is CATHPRMRRDEQYF.

This chain links TRBV6-6 with TRBJ2-7, with a possible D match to TRBD1 (6 bases). V lost 11 bases and J 5 bases, leaving 19 bases between the germline ends. Germline V gene data show CDR1 as MNHNY and CDR2 as SVGAGI (reference sequence). CDR3 length equals 13 residues. CDR3 sequence reads: CAASSPGQNEQYF. The CDR3 DNA follows: TGTGCCGCCTCGAGCCCAGGACAGAACGAGCAGTACTTC.

A single count supports this clone. The chain carries TRBV28 and TRBJ1-1, with D maybe TRBD1 (6 bases). Trimming left V 10 bases short and J 0 bases short, with 15 bases between. The V gene's germline CDR1 is MDHEN and CDR2 SYDVKM. The CDR3 loop spans 14 amino acids. CDR3 loop: CATLLGGLNTEAFF. CDR3 in DNA: TGTGCCACCCTGCTGGGGGGGCTGAACACTGAAGCTTTCTTT.

The rearrangement links TRBV10-3 to TRBJ1-2, with D maybe TRBD1 (6 bases). V lost 2 bases to trimming and J lost 4 bases, with 14 bases between them. Germline CDR1 reads ENHRY; CDR2 reads SYGVKD. CDR3 length: 15 residues. CDR3: CAISENRVSGYGYTF. DNA for the CDR3: TGTGCCATCAGTGAGAACAGGGTAAGCGGCTATGGCTACACCTTC.

This chain's CDR3 is CASSRHRAPHEQYF. CDR3 coding DNA: TGTGCCAGCAGCCGCCACAGGGCTCCCCACGAGCAGTACTTC. The chain joins TRBV28 to TRBJ2-7; TRBD1 is a possible D gene (6 bases). The CDR3 consists of 14 residues. The V end was cut by 6 bases, the J end by 5 bases, with 17 bases between. From germline, CDR1 is MDHEN and CDR2 SYDVKM.

In this sample, this clone turned up once. The chain has TRBV5-1 and TRBJ1-2, with 7 positions matching TRBD1. The V segment lost 4 bases and the J segment 8 bases; nucleotides outside the gene matches: 14. This CDR3 comprises 15 residues. CDR1 is SGHRS, CDR2 YFSETQ, per germline. The CDR3 protein is CASSPGTTPRGGYTF. The CDR3 DNA is TGCGCCAGCAGCCCCGGGACAACTCCCAGGGGGGGCTACACCTTC. Filled out from reference TRBV5-1 and TRBJ1-2, the complete variable domain reads KAGVTQTPRYLIKTRGQQVTLSCSPISGHRSVSWYQQTPGQGLQFLFEYFSETQRNKGNFPGRFSGRQFSNSRSEMNVSTLELGDSALYLCASSPGTTPRGGYTFGSGTRLTVV.

This clone has just a few counts. Here the CDR3 reads CASSLDGNTGELFF. In nucleotides, the CDR3 is TGTGCCAGCAGCTTAGACGGGAACACCGGGGAGCTGTTTTTT. The gene calls are TRBV7-9 and TRBJ2-2, with D unclear. This CDR3 contains 14 residues. Germline-derived CDR1 and CDR2 are SEHNR and FQNEAQ (reference sequence). V lost 1 base to trimming and J lost 1 base, with 4 bases between them.

The V and J genes are TRBV7-9 and TRBJ2-1; 8 bases fit TRBD1. CDR3 length equals 16 residues. V lost 5 bases and J lost 8; bases outside the gene matches: 14. Germline V CDR1 and CDR2: SEHNR, FQNEAQ (reference sequence). Written as DNA, the CDR3 is TGTGCCAGCAGCGGCCTCGGACAGGGTAGGTTCGATGAGCAGTTCTTC. As protein: CASSGLGQGRFDEQFF. The full variable domain, completed using reference TRBV7-9 and TRBJ2-1, is DTGVSQNPRHKITKRGQNVTFRCDPISEHNRLYWYRQTLGQGPEFLTYFQNEAQLEKSRLLSDRFSAERPKGSFSTLEIQRTEQGDSAMYLCASSGLGQGRFDEQFFGPGTRLTVL.

This clone showed up just a few times. The CDR3 DNA is TGTGCCTGGAGTGGACAGGGGGGGACTGAAGCTTTCTTT. Its translation is CAWSGQGGTEAFF. The rearrangement joins TRBV30 to TRBJ1-1; 9 positions match TRBD1. The germline CDR1 and CDR2 sequences are GTSNPN and SVGIG (reference sequence). This CDR3 spans 13 amino acids. V lost 1 base to trimming and J lost 5 bases; unmatched junction nucleotides: 2.